Listed below are T cell receptor beta chains from one sample, sequenced in a study of T cells after yellow fever vaccination. In TCRdb, the 5' RACE reads were re-called with MiXCR into one record per CDR3 protein. The data contain hundreds of thousands of distinct CDR3 sequences, over 15% of them singletons. Specimen: PBMCs, collected 15 days after the yellow fever booster vaccination. Receptor source: a man aged 25-45 years who received the YFV17D yellow fever vaccine. The CDR3 runs from the conserved cysteine through the conserved F or W. D genes are given only for firm matches. Some rows have no size entry. The others give once, few or many, or a class for an expanded clone.

- | TRBJ2-7 | TRBV20-1 | - | TGCAGTGCTAGAGGAGCCCTAGGGGGTACTTCCTACGAGCAGTACTTC | CSARGALGGTSYEQYF
- | TRBJ2-7 | TRBV6-5 | many | TGTGCCAGCAGTTACTCGAGGGGATCTTGGTCCTACGAGCAGTACTTC | CASSYSRGSWSYEQYF
- | TRBJ2-1 | TRBV15 | - | TGTGCCACCAGCAGGGGAATCTTGGACAGAAACAATGAGCAGTTCTTC | CATSRGILDRNNEQFF
- | TRBJ2-2 | TRBV4-3 | - | TGCGCCAGCAGCCAACGCAGTCTGAACACCGGGGAGCTGTTTTTT | CASSQRSLNTGELFF
TRBD2 | TRBJ2-5 | TRBV24-1 | - | TGTGCCACCAGTGTCGGGACTAGCGGTTACCAAGAGACCCAGTACTTC | CATSVGTSGYQETQYF
- | TRBJ2-2 | TRBV6-1 | many | TGTGCCAGCACGAGGATTCCCCTAGACAGCTCGCTGAACACCGGGGAGCTGTTTTTT | CASTRIPLDSSLNTGELFF
TRBD2 | TRBJ2-1 | TRBV24-1 | few | TGTGCCACCAGTGATTCGGGGACTAGGAGGGGATACAATGAGCAGTTCTTC | CATSDSGTRRGYNEQFF
- | TRBJ2-5 | TRBV6-5 | - | TGTGCCAGCAGTTACTCCAGACAAGAGACCCAGTACTTC | CASSYSRQETQYF
TRBD2 | TRBJ2-1 | TRBV3-1 | few | TGTGCCAGCAGCCATAAGCGGGACCCCTCCAATGAGCAGTTCTTC | CASSHKRDPSNEQFF
TRBD1 | TRBJ1-2 | TRBV5-5 | - | TGTGCCAGCAGCTATTCGTTGGACAGGGGAGTGAATGGCTACACCTTC | CASSYSLDRGVNGYTF
TRBD2 | TRBJ2-7 | TRBV20-1 | - | TGCAGTGCTCCAACCCCGGGACTAGACTACGAGCAGTACTTC | CSAPTPGLDYEQYF
TRBD1 | TRBJ2-7 | TRBV5-1 | many | TGCGCCAGCAGCCCCAGGACAGGGATATACGAGCAGTACTTC | CASSPRTGIYEQYF
- | TRBJ2-1 | TRBV7-2 | - | TGTGCCAGCAGCCGTGGGGGTATCGGCAATGAGCAGTTCTTC | CASSRGGIGNEQFF
TRBD2 | TRBJ2-4 | TRBV4-3 | - | TGCGCCAGCAGCCAGGACAGGACTAGCGGGCCTAAAAACATTCAGTACTTC | CASSQDRTSGPKNIQYF
TRBD2 | TRBJ2-1 | TRBV28 | few | TGTGCCAGCAGTTTTGTCCGGGGGGTGGGTGAGCAGTTCTTC | CASSFVRGVGEQFF
- | TRBJ2-1 | TRBV29-1 | - | TGCAGCGTTGTCGCAGCAAACTACAATGAGCAGTTCTTC | CSVVAANYNEQFF
- | TRBJ2-4 | TRBV6-5 | - | TGTGCCAGCAGTTCCGGGCCAATGGACATTCAGTACTTC | CASSSGPMDIQYF
- | TRBJ2-5 | TRBV7-6 | - | TGTGCCAGCAGCTCCGCCGGGACCAAAGCGGAGACCCAGTACTTC | CASSSAGTKAETQYF
TRBD2 | TRBJ2-1 | TRBV27 | - | TGTGCCAGCAGTTTGGGACTAGCGGGACTTGAGAACAATGAGCAGTTCTTC | CASSLGLAGLENNEQFF
- | TRBJ2-5 | TRBV29-1 | - | TGCAGCGCCGCCGGGGGCCGGGAGACCCAGTACTTC | CSAAGGRETQYF
- | TRBJ2-1 | TRBV7-3 | many | TGTGCCAGCAGCTTAGGGTCTAGCGTCACCGGTGAGCAGTTCTTC | CASSLGSSVTGEQFF
TRBD2 | TRBJ2-7 | TRBV7-6 | - | TGTGCCAGCAGCGCTCGACTAGCGGGCCTCTACGAGCAGTACTTC | CASSARLAGLYEQYF
TRBD2 | TRBJ2-2 | TRBV7-2 | few | TGTGCCAGCAGCTCCGGACTAGCGGGAGGTGCCGGGGAGCTGTTTTTT | CASSSGLAGGAGELFF
- | TRBJ2-7 | TRBV3-1 | many | TGTGCCAGCAGCCAACTGGGGGGCGAGCAGTACTTC | CASSQLGGEQYF
- | TRBJ2-5 | TRBV18 | - | TGTGCCAGCTCACCAGGGACATCCGGAGTCCAAGAGACCCAGTACTTC | CASSPGTSGVQETQYF
TRBD1 | TRBJ2-3 | TRBV9 | many | TGTGCCAGCAGCCCCCCCGCTGGGACAGAGTCCACAGATACGCAGTATTTT | CASSPPAGTESTDTQYF
- | TRBJ2-5 | TRBV12-3/TRBV12-4 | - | TGTGCCAGCAGCTCAACGACTGGCGGTGAGACCCAGTACTTC | CASSSTTGGETQYF
- | TRBJ2-1 | TRBV20-1 | few | TGCAGTGCTAGAGTCGGGAATCGGAATGAGCAGTTCTTC | CSARVGNRNEQFF
- | TRBJ2-7 | TRBV14 | - | TGTGCCAGCAGCCAAGATAGGCGGGACGAGCAGTACTTC | CASSQDRRDEQYF
TRBD1 | TRBJ1-1 | TRBV7-3 | - | TGTGCCAGCAGCATAGGGGGCGCCGGCACTGAAGCTTTCTTT | CASSIGGAGTEAFF
- | TRBJ2-3 | TRBV15 | - | TGTGCCACCAGCAGAGGACCCTCAGATACGCAGTATTTT | CATSRGPSDTQYF
TRBD2 | TRBJ2-3 | TRBV20-1 | - | TGCAGTGTCCGTCCCAGCGGGAGAGGGGATACGCAGTATTTT | CSVRPSGRGDTQYF
- | TRBJ2-7 | TRBV7-9 | few | TGTGCCAGCAGCTCCAGGACTAACACCTACGAGCAGTACTTC | CASSSRTNTYEQYF
TRBD2 | TRBJ2-1 | TRBV9 | - | TGTGCCAGCAAAACCGGGACTAGCGGAAACAATGAGCAGTTCTTC | CASKTGTSGNNEQFF
TRBD1 | TRBJ2-1 | TRBV6-1 | few | TGTGCCAGCAGGAAGGGACAGGGGACCTACAATGAGCAGTTCTTC | CASRKGQGTYNEQFF
- | TRBJ2-1 | TRBV7-2 | - | TGTGCCAGCAGCCTCCAAGCAGCGCGGTCCTACAATGAGCAGTTCTTC | CASSLQAARSYNEQFF
TRBD1 | TRBJ2-3 | TRBV20-1 | - | TGCAGTGCAAGGGACAGCACAGATACGCGGTATTTT | CSARDSTDTRYF
- | TRBJ2-7 | TRBV20-1 | few | TGCAGTGTGGGGGGAGTTAGGGCGGGAGAGCAGTACTTC | CSVGGVRAGEQYF
TRBD2 | TRBJ2-2 | TRBV29-1 | many | TGCAGCGTTCCGGGACTAGCGAGCACCGGGGAGCTGTTTTTT | CSVPGLASTGELFF
TRBD2 | TRBJ2-7 | TRBV7-2 | - | TGTGCCAGCAGCCCGGCGGCTAGCGGGAGAAGCGAGCAGTACTTC | CASSPAASGRSEQYF
- | TRBJ2-5 | TRBV5-1 | - | TGCGCCAGCAGCTCCCCCCTTGGGAGCGCAGAACAAGAGACCCAGTACTTC | CASSSPLGSAEQETQYF
- | TRBJ2-7 | TRBV20-1 | few | TGCAGTGCTAGCCTCCAAGGGGAAGAGCAGTACTTC | CSASLQGEEQYF
TRBD1 | TRBJ1-2 | TRBV12-3/TRBV12-4 | few | TGTGCCAGCAGCGGGACAGGGGGATCTGGCTACACCTTC | CASSGTGGSGYTF
- | TRBJ1-6 | TRBV20-1 | - | TGCAGTGCTAGAGAACAGCCCTATAATTCACCCCTCCACTTT | CSAREQPYNSPLHF
- | TRBJ2-1 | TRBV20-1 | few | TGCAGTGCTAGAGCTTTTACCCACAATGAGCAGTTCTTC | CSARAFTHNEQFF
TRBD1 | TRBJ2-5 | TRBV6-1 | - | TGTGCCAGCAGTCAACAGGGGATCCAAGAGACCCAGTACTTC | CASSQQGIQETQYF
- | TRBJ2-2 | TRBV19 | - | TGTGCCAGTACCCTTTCGGACCGCGTCACCGGGGAGCCGTTTTTT | CASTLSDRVTGEPFF
- | TRBJ2-5 | TRBV15 | - | TGTGCCACCAGCAGCCGATCTAGGGGCCCAGGGACCCAGTACTTC | CATSSRSRGPGTQYF
- | TRBJ2-5 | TRBV29-1 | many | TGCAGCTCCCGGGACGGAGCGGGTGAGACCCAGTACTTC | CSSRDGAGETQYF
- | TRBJ1-4 | TRBV6-5 | - | TGTGCCAGCAGTTACTCGAGGGGTGAAAAACTGTTTTTT | CASSYSRGEKLFF
- | TRBJ2-4 | TRBV20-1 | - | TGCAGTGCTACAATCCCCGGAGCCAAAAACATTCAGTACTTC | CSATIPGAKNIQYF
TRBD2 | TRBJ2-3 | TRBV12-5 | - | TGTGCTAGTGGTTTGGCAGCGGGAGTGGGAGATACGCAGTATTTT | CASGLAAGVGDTQYF
- | TRBJ2-2 | TRBV5-1 | - | TGCGCCAGCAGCTTGAACCAGTTAAACACCGGGGAGCTGTTTTTT | CASSLNQLNTGELFF
- | TRBJ2-6 | TRBV6-6 | - | TGTGCCAGCGGGTCCTCTGGGGCCAACGTCCTGACTTTC | CASGSSGANVLTF
- | TRBJ2-5 | TRBV20-1 | - | TGCAGTGCTCCGCTAGAGTGGGGGCTCACGGTCTCAGAGACCCAGTACTTC | CSAPLEWGLTVSETQYF
TRBD2 | TRBJ2-1 | TRBV14 | - | TGTGCCAGCAGCCAGGGACTAGCATACAATGAGCAGTTCTTC | CASSQGLAYNEQFF
- | TRBJ2-1 | TRBV6-6 | - | TGTGCCAGCAGTTACCGTAGCAATGAGCAGTTCTTC | CASSYRSNEQFF
- | TRBJ2-2 | TRBV7-2 | once | TGTGCCAGCAGCTACGAGCGGACAAACACCGGGGAGCTGTTTTTT | CASSYERTNTGELFF
TRBD1 | TRBJ2-7 | TRBV10-3 | few | TGTGCCATCACTGGTGGGACAGAATTATCCTACGAGCAGTACTTC | CAITGGTELSYEQYF
- | TRBJ1-1 | TRBV20-1 | many | TGCAGTGCTAGGACGAACAGGGAATGGACTGAAGCTTTCTTT | CSARTNREWTEAFF